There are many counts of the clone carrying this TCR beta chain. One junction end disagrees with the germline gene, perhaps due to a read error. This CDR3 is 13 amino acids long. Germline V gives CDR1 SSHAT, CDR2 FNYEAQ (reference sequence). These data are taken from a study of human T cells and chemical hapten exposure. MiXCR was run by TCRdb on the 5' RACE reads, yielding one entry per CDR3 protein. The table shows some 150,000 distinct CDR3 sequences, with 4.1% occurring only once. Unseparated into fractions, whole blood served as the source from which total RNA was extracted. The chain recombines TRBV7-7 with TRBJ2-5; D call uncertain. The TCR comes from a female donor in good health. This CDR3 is CASSFRQKETQYF. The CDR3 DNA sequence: TGTGCTAGCAGCTTTCGTCAGAAAGAGACCCAGTACTTC.